These T cell receptor beta chains were read from a single sample in a study of T cell repertoires in cytomegalovirus infection. TCRdb reprocessed the reads with MiXCR, giving one entry per CDR3 protein. The data show around 800,000 distinct CDR3 sequences, less than 35% seen once. Antigen specificity for these receptors is unknown. This sample comprised cultured CD8+ T cells from PBMCs, obtained from culture after CMV antigen stimulation. Receptors were obtained from a human donor in good health (CMV status not recorded). Some clones in this sample may be carry-over from other donors' samples. Both conserved end residues are part of each CDR3. The order of the fields is D gene, J gene, V gene, clone size, CDR3 DNA, CDR3 protein. A D gene is named only where the DNA matches it firmly. Clone sizes are given selectively: once, few, many, or a class where the clone is expanded.

d_call: TRBD1
j_call: TRBJ1-1
v_call: TRBV6-5
clone_size: few
cdr3_nt: TGTGCCACAAGACAGGGGGTGAACACTGAAGCTTTCTTT
cdr3_aa: CATRQGVNTEAFF

d_call: NA
j_call: TRBJ2-1
v_call: TRBV6-2/TRBV6-3
clone_size: few
cdr3_nt: TGTGCCAGCAAAACGGATTCCTACAATGAGCAGTTCTTC
cdr3_aa: CASKTDSYNEQFF

d_call: NA
j_call: TRBJ2-1
v_call: TRBV7-9
clone_size: NA
cdr3_nt: TGTGTCAGCAGCTTAGGACAGCCCTACAATGAGCAGTTCTTC
cdr3_aa: CVSSLGQPYNEQFF

d_call: NA
j_call: TRBJ2-5
v_call: TRBV13
clone_size: NA
cdr3_nt: TGTGCCAGCAGCTCGGATGGAATCGGTTCCTCGGCGACCCAGTACTTC
cdr3_aa: CASSSDGIGSSATQYF

d_call: NA
j_call: TRBJ2-2
v_call: TRBV15
clone_size: once
cdr3_nt: TGTGCCACAGAAATGGACTATCTCACCGGGGAGCTGTTTTTT
cdr3_aa: CATEMDYLTGELFF

d_call: NA
j_call: TRBJ1-2
v_call: TRBV12-5
clone_size: NA
cdr3_nt: TGTGCTAGTGGTTTCTACCCAGGGGACGCCGCTGGCTACACCTTC
cdr3_aa: CASGFYPGDAAGYTF

d_call: NA
j_call: TRBJ2-1
v_call: TRBV25-1
clone_size: NA
cdr3_nt: TGTGCCAGCAGTGAATCCGGGGAAACATACAATGAGCAGTTCTTC
cdr3_aa: CASSESGETYNEQFF

d_call: TRBD1
j_call: TRBJ2-1
v_call: TRBV27
clone_size: NA
cdr3_nt: TGTGCCAGCAGTTTAGGCCCGCCCGGACAGGGACCCTACAATGAGCAGTTCTTC
cdr3_aa: CASSLGPPGQGPYNEQFF

d_call: NA
j_call: TRBJ2-5
v_call: TRBV14
clone_size: NA
cdr3_nt: TGTGCCAGCAGCCAGGGAATCCAAGAGACCCAGTACTTC
cdr3_aa: CASSQGIQETQYF

d_call: TRBD1
j_call: TRBJ1-2
v_call: TRBV10-3
clone_size: NA
cdr3_nt: TGTGCCATCACCTCAAGCGGGGACAGGACCTATGGCTACACCTTC
cdr3_aa: CAITSSGDRTYGYTF

d_call: TRBD1
j_call: TRBJ1-2
v_call: TRBV6-6
clone_size: NA
cdr3_nt: TGTGCCAGTTCGACAGGGGTGGTTGGCTACACCTTC
cdr3_aa: CASSTGVVGYTF

d_call: NA
j_call: TRBJ1-2
v_call: TRBV19
clone_size: NA
cdr3_nt: TGTGCCAGCCGCGGCCGGGGGCTTTATGGCTACACCTTC
cdr3_aa: CASRGRGLYGYTF

d_call: NA
j_call: TRBJ1-5
v_call: TRBV6-1
clone_size: many
cdr3_nt: TGTGCCAGCAGTGTTTCTTCGCAGCCCCAGCATTTT
cdr3_aa: CASSVSSQPQHF

d_call: NA
j_call: TRBJ1-5
v_call: TRBV19
clone_size: NA
cdr3_nt: TGTGCCAGTAACCCTTGGCCCGCCGAGGACCAGCCCCAGCATTTT
cdr3_aa: CASNPWPAEDQPQHF

d_call: TRBD1
j_call: TRBJ2-4
v_call: TRBV7-9
clone_size: NA
cdr3_nt: TGTGCCAGCAGCCCCGAGACAGGGTGGAACATTCAGTACTTC
cdr3_aa: CASSPETGWNIQYF

d_call: NA
j_call: TRBJ2-3
v_call: TRBV24-1
clone_size: few
cdr3_nt: TGTGCCACCAGTGATGGGATCACAGATACGCAGTATTTT
cdr3_aa: CATSDGITDTQYF

d_call: TRBD1
j_call: TRBJ2-2
v_call: TRBV4-1
clone_size: few
cdr3_nt: TGCGCCAGCAGCCAAGATAGAGGGACAGTTACCGGGGAGCTGTTTTTT
cdr3_aa: CASSQDRGTVTGELFF

d_call: NA
j_call: TRBJ2-1
v_call: TRBV9
clone_size: NA
cdr3_nt: TGTGCCAGCAGCGCCCCGAATGCGAGCTCCTACAATGAGCAGTTCTTC
cdr3_aa: CASSAPNASSYNEQFF

d_call: TRBD2
j_call: TRBJ2-7
v_call: TRBV19
clone_size: once
cdr3_nt: TGTGCCAGTAGGCCCGGGGGGGGGATCGAGCAATACTTC
cdr3_aa: CASRPGGGIEQYF

d_call: TRBD1
j_call: TRBJ2-1
v_call: TRBV7-2
clone_size: few
cdr3_nt: TGTGCCAGCAGCGGGGGACAGGGGGTAGCGAGCGAGCAGTTCTTC
cdr3_aa: CASSGGQGVASEQFF

d_call: NA
j_call: TRBJ2-5
v_call: TRBV18
clone_size: NA
cdr3_nt: TGTGCCAGCTCACCCGCCTTGCAGGGGCAAGAGACCCAGTACTTC
cdr3_aa: CASSPALQGQETQYF

d_call: NA
j_call: TRBJ2-7
v_call: TRBV20-1
clone_size: NA
cdr3_nt: TGCAGTGCTCGATCGAAGAGAAACGAGCAGTACTTC
cdr3_aa: CSARSKRNEQYF

d_call: NA
j_call: TRBJ1-5
v_call: TRBV20-1
clone_size: many
cdr3_nt: TGCAGTGCTAGAGATTACACAGGCGGCAATCAGCCCCAGCATTTT
cdr3_aa: CSARDYTGGNQPQHF

d_call: TRBD2
j_call: TRBJ2-7
v_call: TRBV9
clone_size: few
cdr3_nt: TGTGCCAGCAGTCGACTAGCGGGGACCTACGAGCAGTACTTC
cdr3_aa: CASSRLAGTYEQYF

d_call: NA
j_call: TRBJ2-5
v_call: TRBV27
clone_size: NA
cdr3_nt: TGTGCCAGCAGTCCGGGACACCTTTGGCAAGAGACCCAGTACTTC
cdr3_aa: CASSPGHLWQETQYF

d_call: TRBD2
j_call: TRBJ2-1
v_call: TRBV14
clone_size: many
cdr3_nt: TGTGCCAGCAGCCCGTTCCCTTCTAGCGGGGGGCCTAGCAATGAGCAGTTCTTC
cdr3_aa: CASSPFPSSGGPSNEQFF

d_call: NA
j_call: TRBJ1-1
v_call: TRBV7-8
clone_size: NA
cdr3_nt: TGTGCCAGCAGCTTTCAAGCGGGGTATACTGAAGCTTTCTTT
cdr3_aa: CASSFQAGYTEAFF

d_call: NA
j_call: TRBJ2-5
v_call: TRBV29-1
clone_size: NA
cdr3_nt: TGCAGCGGGTGGACAGGGAGGGTGTTCGGACAAGAGACCCAGTACTTC
cdr3_aa: CSGWTGRVFGQETQYF

d_call: TRBD1
j_call: TRBJ2-7
v_call: TRBV15
clone_size: NA
cdr3_nt: TGTGCCACCAGCAGAGATGAACGGACAGGACGTAGCTCCTACGAGCAGTACTTC
cdr3_aa: CATSRDERTGRSSYEQYF

d_call: NA
j_call: TRBJ1-3
v_call: TRBV15
clone_size: few
cdr3_nt: TGTGCCACCAGCAGTGAGATCTTCTCTGGAAACACCATATATTTT
cdr3_aa: CATSSEIFSGNTIYF

d_call: NA
j_call: TRBJ2-7
v_call: TRBV7-9
clone_size: once
cdr3_nt: TGTGCCAGCAGCCCAGACCCAGCGGCCTCCTACGAGCAGTACTTC
cdr3_aa: CASSPDPAASYEQYF

d_call: NA
j_call: TRBJ2-2
v_call: TRBV29-1
clone_size: NA
cdr3_nt: TGCAGCGTTGTTACAGCGAACACCGGGGAGCTGTTTTTT
cdr3_aa: CSVVTANTGELFF

d_call: TRBD1
j_call: TRBJ2-7
v_call: TRBV10-2
clone_size: NA
cdr3_nt: TGCGCCAGCAGTGCAGGGACAGGGTCCGAGCAGTACTTC
cdr3_aa: CASSAGTGSEQYF

d_call: NA
j_call: TRBJ2-5
v_call: TRBV12-3/TRBV12-4
clone_size: many
cdr3_nt: TGTGCCAGCAGTACCGGACAGTTACAAGAGACCCAGTACTTC
cdr3_aa: CASSTGQLQETQYF

d_call: NA
j_call: TRBJ2-3
v_call: TRBV28
clone_size: NA
cdr3_nt: TGTGCCAGCAGTCTGGATCCCTCAGATACGCAGTATTTT
cdr3_aa: CASSLDPSDTQYF

d_call: TRBD2
j_call: TRBJ2-4
v_call: TRBV10-1
clone_size: NA
cdr3_nt: TGCGCCAGCAGTGACGGGGGGTCCGAAAACATTCAGTACTTC
cdr3_aa: CASSDGGSENIQYF

d_call: NA
j_call: TRBJ2-3
v_call: TRBV6-5
clone_size: NA
cdr3_nt: TGTGCCAGCAGAAAAACTAGCACAGATACGCAGTATTTT
cdr3_aa: CASRKTSTDTQYF

d_call: NA
j_call: TRBJ1-5
v_call: TRBV12-3/TRBV12-4
clone_size: few
cdr3_nt: TGTGCCAGCAGTCCCCGAGGACTTAATCAGCCCCAGCATTTT
cdr3_aa: CASSPRGLNQPQHF